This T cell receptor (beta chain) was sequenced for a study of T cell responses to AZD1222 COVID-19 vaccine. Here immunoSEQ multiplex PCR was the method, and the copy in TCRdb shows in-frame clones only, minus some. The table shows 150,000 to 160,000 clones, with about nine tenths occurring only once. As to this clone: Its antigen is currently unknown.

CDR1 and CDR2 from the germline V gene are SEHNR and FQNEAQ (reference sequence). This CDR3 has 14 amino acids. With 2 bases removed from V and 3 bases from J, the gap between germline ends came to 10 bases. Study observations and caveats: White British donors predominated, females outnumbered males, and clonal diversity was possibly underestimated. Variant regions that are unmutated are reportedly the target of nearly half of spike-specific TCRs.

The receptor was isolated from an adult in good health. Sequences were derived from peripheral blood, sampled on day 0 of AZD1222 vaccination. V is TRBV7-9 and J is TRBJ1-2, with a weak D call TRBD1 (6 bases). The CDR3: CASSLNRADYGYTF. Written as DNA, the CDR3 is TGTGCCAGCAGCTTAAACAGGGCAGACTATGGCTACACCTTC.